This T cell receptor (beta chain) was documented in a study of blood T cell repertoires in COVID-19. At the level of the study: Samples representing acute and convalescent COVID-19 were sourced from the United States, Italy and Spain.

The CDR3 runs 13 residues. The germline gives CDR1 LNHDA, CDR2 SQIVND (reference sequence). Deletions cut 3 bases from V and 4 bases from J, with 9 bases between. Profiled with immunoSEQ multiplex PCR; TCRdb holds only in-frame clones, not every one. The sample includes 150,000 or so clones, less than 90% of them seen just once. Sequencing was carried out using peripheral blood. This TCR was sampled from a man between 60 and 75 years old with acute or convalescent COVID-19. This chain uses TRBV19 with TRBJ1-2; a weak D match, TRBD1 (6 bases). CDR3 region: CASSMSQGYGYTF. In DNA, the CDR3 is TGTGCCAGTAGTATGTCACAGGGCTATGGCTACACCTTC.